These T cell receptor beta chains were read from a single sample in a study of CD8+CD57+ T cells in acquired aplastic anemia. TCRdb reprocessed the reads with MiXCR, giving one entry per CDR3 protein. The repertoire holds 90,000 to 120,000 distinct CDR3 sequences, with around half as singletons. The sequenced sample was sorted CD4+, CD8+, or CD8+CD57+ T cells (not recorded which) from PBMCs. The receptor source for this set is a human donor in good health, serving as a control. Each CDR3 is given with its conserved first and last residue. Fields, in order: V gene, J gene, clone size, D gene, CDR3 protein, CDR3 DNA. A D gene is named only where the DNA matches it firmly. Clone sizes are given selectively: once, few, many, or a class where the clone is expanded.

TRBV7-9	TRBJ1-5	many	.	CASQSGNQPQHF	TGTGCCAGCCAATCCGGGAATCAGCCCCAGCATTTT
TRBV4-3	TRBJ2-1	.	TRBD2	CASSRTSGGVDEQFF	TGCGCCAGCAGTCGGACTAGCGGGGGGGTCGATGAGCAGTTCTTC
TRBV25-1	TRBJ2-1	.	.	CASSGGGRGTHEQFF	TGTGCCAGCAGTGGGGGGGGCAGGGGGACCCACGAGCAGTTCTTC
TRBV20-1	TRBJ2-7	.	.	CSARTPSNSYEQYF	TGCAGTGCCAGGACACCATCGAACTCCTACGAGCAGTACTTC
TRBV6-2/TRBV6-3	TRBJ2-1	many	.	CASSYRDGSYNEQFF	TGTGCCAGCAGTTACAGGGATGGCTCCTACAATGAGCAGTTCTTC
TRBV12-3/TRBV12-4	TRBJ2-7	.	.	CASSLGRGSYEQYF	TGTGCCAGCAGTTTGGGGCGGGGATCCTACGAGCAGTACTTC
TRBV2	TRBJ2-2	few	TRBD2	CASRRTSGSLTGELFF	TGTGCCAGCAGGCGGACTAGCGGGAGTCTCACCGGGGAGCTGTTTTTT
TRBV15	TRBJ1-1	.	.	CATSRKNTEAFF	TGTGCCACCAGCAGAAAGAACACTGAAGCTTTCTTT
TRBV9	TRBJ1-2	.	TRBD1	CASSVAQGANYGYTF	TGTGCCAGCAGCGTAGCACAGGGGGCTAACTATGGCTACACCTTC
TRBV29-1	TRBJ2-7	few	TRBD1	CGVAGQDIDEQYF	TGCGGCGTTGCGGGACAGGATATTGACGAGCAGTACTTC
TRBV6-1	TRBJ1-5	.	.	CASSESWENQPQHF	TGTGCCAGCAGTGAATCGTGGGAGAATCAGCCCCAGCATTTT
TRBV11-1	TRBJ2-5	many	.	CASSFNQETQYF	TGTGCCAGCAGCTTCAATCAAGAGACCCAGTACTTC
TRBV5-6	TRBJ1-1	.	.	CASSLGTSGTEAFF	TGTGCCAGCAGCTTGGGTACCTCGGGGACTGAAGCTTTCTTT
TRBV7-2	TRBJ2-7	.	.	CASSVRPYEQYF	TGCGCCAGCAGCGTACGGCCCTACGAGCAGTACTTC
TRBV12-3/TRBV12-4	TRBJ1-1	many	.	CASSGSQPNTEAFF	TGTGCCAGCAGCGGAAGCCAGCCCAACACTGAAGCTTTCTTT
TRBV7-9	TRBJ1-1	.	TRBD1	CASSLGTGRNTEAFF	TGTGCCAGCAGCTTAGGGACAGGGAGGAACACTGAAGCTTTCTTT
TRBV6-1	TRBJ1-2	few	.	CASSELGLYGYTF	TGTGCCAGCAGTGAGTTGGGGTTATATGGCTACACCTTC
TRBV29-1	TRBJ2-7	.	.	CSVGGSYEQYF	TGCAGCGTTGGGGGCAGCTACGAGCAGTACTTC
TRBV6-1	TRBJ2-5	.	TRBD1	CASIGQGGETQYF	TGTGCCAGCATCGGACAGGGTGGAGAGACCCAGTACTTC
TRBV4-1	TRBJ1-1	many	.	CASSPRDGSNTEAFF	TGCGCCAGCAGCCCCCGAGACGGGTCGAACACTGAAGCTTTCTTT
TRBV10-1	TRBJ2-7	.	TRBD2	CASSESGEGRAYEQYF	TGCGCCAGCAGTGAGTCCGGGGAGGGTAGGGCGTACGAGCAGTACTTC
TRBV7-6	TRBJ2-1	.	TRBD2	CASSRTSGGAGNEQFF	TGTGCCAGCAGCCGGACTAGCGGGGGGGCAGGAAATGAGCAGTTCTTC
TRBV14	TRBJ2-7	.	.	CASSQALAHGEQYF	TGTGCCAGCAGCCAAGCCCTAGCTCATGGCGAGCAGTACTTC
TRBV7-6	TRBJ2-3	many	TRBD2	CASSFPGGTQYF	TGTGCCAGCAGCTTCCCGGGGGGGACGCAGTATTTT
TRBV10-3	TRBJ1-2	.	.	CATRAFDGNYGYTF	TGTGCCACCCGAGCGTTCGACGGGAACTATGGCTACACCTTC
TRBV10-2	TRBJ1-2	.	TRBD1	CASSEDRGDGYTF	TGCGCCAGCAGTGAGGACAGGGGTGATGGCTACACCTTC
TRBV5-1	TRBJ2-3	few	TRBD2	CASSPTGTSGADTQYF	TGCGCCAGCAGCCCGACCGGGACTAGCGGGGCAGATACGCAGTATTTT
TRBV19	TRBJ1-5	.	TRBD1	CASNDRDDQPQHF	TGTGCCAGCAACGACAGGGATGATCAGCCCCAGCATTTT